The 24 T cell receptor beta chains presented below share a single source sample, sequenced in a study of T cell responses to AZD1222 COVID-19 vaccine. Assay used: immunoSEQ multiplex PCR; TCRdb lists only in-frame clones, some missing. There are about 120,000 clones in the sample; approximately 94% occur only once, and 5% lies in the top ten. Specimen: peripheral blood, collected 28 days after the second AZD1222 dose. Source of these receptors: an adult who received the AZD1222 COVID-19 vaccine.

CDR3: CASSKGGQETQYF. CDR3 DNA sequence: TGTGCCAGTAGCAAGGGGGGCCAAGAGACCCAGTACTTC. The chain couples TRBV19 to TRBJ2-5; D is perhaps TRBD1 or TRBD2 (6 bases each). The CDR3 length is 13 residues. The germline V gene has CDR1 LNHDA and CDR2 SQIVND (reference sequence). The germline V and J ends were trimmed by 6 bases and 1 base, with 9 bases remaining between them.

This CDR3 is CASSSGRTGNEQYF. The CDR3 region has the DNA TGTGCCAGCAGCTCGGGGCGGACAGGGAACGAGCAGTACTTC. The chain uses TRBV13 and TRBJ2-7; the match to TRBD1 covers 8 bases. Germline-derived CDR1 and CDR2 are PRHDT and FYEKMQ (reference sequence). V trimming: 4 bases; J trimming: 5 bases; junction bases outside the gene matches: 7. The CDR3 spans 14 residues.

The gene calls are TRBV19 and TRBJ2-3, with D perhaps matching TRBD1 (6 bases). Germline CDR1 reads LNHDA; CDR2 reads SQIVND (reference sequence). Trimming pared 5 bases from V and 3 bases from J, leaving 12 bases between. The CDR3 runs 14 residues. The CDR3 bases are TGTGCCAGTAGTCCATCCGGGACAACAGATACGCAGTATTTT. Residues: CASSPSGTTDTQYF.

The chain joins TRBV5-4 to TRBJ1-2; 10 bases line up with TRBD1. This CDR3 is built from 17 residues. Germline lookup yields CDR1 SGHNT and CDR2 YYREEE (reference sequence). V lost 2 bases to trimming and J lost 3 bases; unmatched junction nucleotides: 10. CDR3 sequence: CASSFPGQGTDDYGYTF. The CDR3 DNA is TGTGCCAGCAGCTTCCCGGGACAGGGGACGGATGACTATGGCTACACCTTC.

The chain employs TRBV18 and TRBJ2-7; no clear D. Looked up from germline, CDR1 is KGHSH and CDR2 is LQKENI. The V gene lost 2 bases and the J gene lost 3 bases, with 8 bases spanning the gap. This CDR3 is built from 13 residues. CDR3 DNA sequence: TGTGCCAGCTCACCAAGGGATTACTACGAGCAGTACTTC. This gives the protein CASSPRDYYEQYF.

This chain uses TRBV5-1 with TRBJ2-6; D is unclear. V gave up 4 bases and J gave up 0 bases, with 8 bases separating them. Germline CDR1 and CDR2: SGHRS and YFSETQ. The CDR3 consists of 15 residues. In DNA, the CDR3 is TGCGCCAGCAGCCCCGACATCTCTGGGGCCAACGTCCTGACTTTC. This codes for CASSPDISGANVLTF. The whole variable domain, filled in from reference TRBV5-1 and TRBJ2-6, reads KAGVTQTPRYLIKTRGQQVTLSCSPISGHRSVSWYQQTPGQGLQFLFEYFSETQRNKGNFPGRFSGRQFSNSRSEMNVSTLELGDSALYLCASSPDISGANVLTFGAGSRLTVL.

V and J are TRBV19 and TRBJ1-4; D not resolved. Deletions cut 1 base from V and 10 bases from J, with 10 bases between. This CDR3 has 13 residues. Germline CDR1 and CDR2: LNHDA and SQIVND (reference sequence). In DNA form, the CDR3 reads TGTGCCAGTAGTATAGGAGGGCAGTTAAAACTGTTTTTT. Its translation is CASSIGGQLKLFF.

The CDR3 sequence is CASSSFPGGGYTF. CDR3 bases: TGTGCCAGCAGCTCGTTCCCCGGCGGTGGCTACACCTTC. V and J are TRBV5-4 and TRBJ1-2; D is unclear. Germline CDR1 reads SGHNT; CDR2 reads YYREEE (reference sequence). CDR3 length: 13 amino acids. Trimming cost V 3 bases and J 7 bases, with 13 bases left between them.

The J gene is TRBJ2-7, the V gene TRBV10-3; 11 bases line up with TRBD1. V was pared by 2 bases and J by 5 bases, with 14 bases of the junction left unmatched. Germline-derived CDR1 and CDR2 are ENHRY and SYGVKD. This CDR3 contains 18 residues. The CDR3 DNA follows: TGTGCCATCAGTGAGGAAAGGCGGACAGGGGGCCATCAGGACGAGCAGTACTTC. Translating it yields CAISEERRTGGHQDEQYF.

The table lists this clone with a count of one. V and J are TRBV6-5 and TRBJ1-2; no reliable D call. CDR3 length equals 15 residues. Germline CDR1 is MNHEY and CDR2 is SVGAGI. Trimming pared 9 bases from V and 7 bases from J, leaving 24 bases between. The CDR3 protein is CASLLDRNAAAGYTF. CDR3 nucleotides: TGTGCCAGTCTTTTGGACCGTAACGCGGCTGCTGGCTACACCTTC.

CDR3 region: CASSLGIGGGYTF. The DNA for the CDR3 is TGTGCCAGCAGTTTGGGGATAGGGGGTGGCTACACCTTC. The chain is built from TRBV12-3 or TRBV12-4 and TRBJ1-2, with D perhaps TRBD1 (6 bases). V was cut by 3 bases and J by 7 bases, with 12 bases left in between. The CDR3 is made up of 13 amino acids.

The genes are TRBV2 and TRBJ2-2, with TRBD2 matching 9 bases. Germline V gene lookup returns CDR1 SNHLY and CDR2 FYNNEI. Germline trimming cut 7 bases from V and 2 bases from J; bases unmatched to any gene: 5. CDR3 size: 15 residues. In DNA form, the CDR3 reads TGTGCCAGCACCCGGCTAGCGGGAAACACCGGGGAGCTGTTTTTT. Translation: CASTRLAGNTGELFF.

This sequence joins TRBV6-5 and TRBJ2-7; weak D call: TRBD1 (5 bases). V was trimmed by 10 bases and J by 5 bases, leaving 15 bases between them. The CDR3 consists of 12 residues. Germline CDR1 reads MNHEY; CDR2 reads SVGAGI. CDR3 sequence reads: CAMGRLGDEQYF. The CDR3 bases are TGTGCCATGGGTCGGCTAGGGGACGAGCAGTACTTC.

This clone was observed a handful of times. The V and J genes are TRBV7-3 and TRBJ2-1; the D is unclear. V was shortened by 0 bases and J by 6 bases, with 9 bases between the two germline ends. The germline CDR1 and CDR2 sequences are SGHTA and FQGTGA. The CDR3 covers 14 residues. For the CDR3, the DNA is TGTGCCAGCAGCTTAACCCCGGCTGGCAATGAGCAGTTCTTC. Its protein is CASSLTPAGNEQFF.

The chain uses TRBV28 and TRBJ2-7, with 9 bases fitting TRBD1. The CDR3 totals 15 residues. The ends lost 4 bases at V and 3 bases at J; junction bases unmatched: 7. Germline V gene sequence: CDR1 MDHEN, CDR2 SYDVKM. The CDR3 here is CASSSAGQGHYEQYF. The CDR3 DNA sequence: TGTGCCAGCAGTTCCGCGGGACAGGGACACTACGAGCAGTACTTC.

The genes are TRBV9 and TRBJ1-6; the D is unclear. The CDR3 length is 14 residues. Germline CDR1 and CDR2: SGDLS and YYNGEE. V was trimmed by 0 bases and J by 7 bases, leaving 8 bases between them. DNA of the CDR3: TGTGCCAGCAGCGTAGAACCGTCAAATTCACCCCTCCACTTT. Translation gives CASSVEPSNSPLHF.

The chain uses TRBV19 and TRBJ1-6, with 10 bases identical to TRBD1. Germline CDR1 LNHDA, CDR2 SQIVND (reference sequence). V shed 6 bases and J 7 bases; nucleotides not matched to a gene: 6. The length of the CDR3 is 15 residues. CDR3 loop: CASRQGQGGNSPLHF. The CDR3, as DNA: TGTGCCAGTAGACAAGGACAGGGGGGAAATTCACCCCTCCACTTT.

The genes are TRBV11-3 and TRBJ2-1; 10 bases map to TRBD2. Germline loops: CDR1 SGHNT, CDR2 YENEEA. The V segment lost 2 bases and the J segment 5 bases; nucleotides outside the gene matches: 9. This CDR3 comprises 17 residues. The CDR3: CASSLMAGLAGDNEQFF. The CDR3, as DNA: TGTGCCAGCAGCTTAATGGCGGGGCTAGCGGGAGACAATGAGCAGTTCTTC.

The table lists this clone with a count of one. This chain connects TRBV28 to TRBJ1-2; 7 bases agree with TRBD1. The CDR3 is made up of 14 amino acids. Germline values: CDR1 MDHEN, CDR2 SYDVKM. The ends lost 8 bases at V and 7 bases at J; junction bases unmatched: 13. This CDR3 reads CASLDRDGLSGYTF. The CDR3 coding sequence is TGTGCCAGCCTCGACAGGGATGGTCTGAGTGGCTACACCTTC.

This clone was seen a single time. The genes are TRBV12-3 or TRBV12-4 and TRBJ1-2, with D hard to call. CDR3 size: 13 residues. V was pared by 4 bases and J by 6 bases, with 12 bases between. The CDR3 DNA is TGTGCCAGCAGTTCGCCCCACGGCCATGGCTACACCTTC. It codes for CASSSPHGHGYTF.

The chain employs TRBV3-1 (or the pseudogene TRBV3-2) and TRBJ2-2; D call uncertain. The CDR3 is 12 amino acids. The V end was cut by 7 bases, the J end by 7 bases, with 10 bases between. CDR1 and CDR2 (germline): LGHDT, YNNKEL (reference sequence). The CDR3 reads CASNDRIGELFF. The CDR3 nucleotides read TGTGCCAGCAATGACCGGATCGGGGAGCTGTTTTTT.

The CDR3 is CASSSTRLPYEQYF. CDR3 nucleotides: TGTGCCAGCAGTTCGACCCGTTTACCCTACGAGCAGTACTTC. V gene TRBV27 combines with J gene TRBJ2-7; D is ambiguous. Germline CDR1 reads MNHEY; CDR2 reads SMNVEV (reference sequence). The CDR3 runs 14 residues. Trimming left V 4 bases short and J 2 bases short, with 12 bases between.

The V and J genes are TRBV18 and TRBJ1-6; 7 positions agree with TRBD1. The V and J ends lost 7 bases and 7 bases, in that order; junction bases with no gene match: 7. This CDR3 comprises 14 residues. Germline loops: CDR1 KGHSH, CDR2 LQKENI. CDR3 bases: TGTGCCAGCTGCCTCGACAGGGTGAATTCACCCCTCCACTTT. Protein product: CASCLDRVNSPLHF.

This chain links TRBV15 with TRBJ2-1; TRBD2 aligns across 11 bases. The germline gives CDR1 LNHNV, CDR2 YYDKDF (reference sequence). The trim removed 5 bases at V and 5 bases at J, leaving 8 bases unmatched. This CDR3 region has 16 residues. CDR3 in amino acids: CATSPDPSGRNNEQFF. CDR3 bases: TGTGCCACCAGCCCTGACCCTAGCGGGAGGAACAATGAGCAGTTCTTC.